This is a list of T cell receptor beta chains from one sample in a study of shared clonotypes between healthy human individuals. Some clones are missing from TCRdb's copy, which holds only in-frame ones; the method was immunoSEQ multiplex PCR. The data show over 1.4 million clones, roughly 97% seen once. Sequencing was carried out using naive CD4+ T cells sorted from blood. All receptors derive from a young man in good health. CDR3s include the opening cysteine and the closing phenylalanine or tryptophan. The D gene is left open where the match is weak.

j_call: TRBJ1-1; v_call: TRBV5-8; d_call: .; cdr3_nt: TGTGCCAGCAGCCCAGAAGTGGGCACTGAAGCTTTCTTT; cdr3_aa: CASSPEVGTEAFF
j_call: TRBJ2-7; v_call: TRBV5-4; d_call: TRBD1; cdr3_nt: TGTGCCAGCAGCAAGGACAGGCGAACCTACGAGCAGTACTTC; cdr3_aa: CASSKDRRTYEQYF
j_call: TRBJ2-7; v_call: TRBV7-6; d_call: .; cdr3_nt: TGTGCCAGCAGCGGGGACACCGCCTCCTACGAGCAGTACTTC; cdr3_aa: CASSGDTASYEQYF
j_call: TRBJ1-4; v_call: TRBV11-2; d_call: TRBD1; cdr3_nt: TGTGCCAGCAGCGGCCCTTCCCCGGGACAGATATCAACTAATGAAAAACTGTTTTTT; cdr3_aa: CASSGPSPGQISTNEKLFF
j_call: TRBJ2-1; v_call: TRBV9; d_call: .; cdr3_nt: TGTGCCAGCAGCGTACGTTTCAATGAGCAGTTCTTC; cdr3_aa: CASSVRFNEQFF
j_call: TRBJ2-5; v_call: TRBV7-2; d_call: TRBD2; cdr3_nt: TGTGCCAGCAGCCCGCGGGGTCGGGAGGGAGAGACCCAGTACTTC; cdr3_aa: CASSPRGREGETQYF
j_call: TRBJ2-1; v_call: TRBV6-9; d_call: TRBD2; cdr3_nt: TGTGCCAGCAGTTTTAGTAGCGGGCATACCTACAATGAGCAGTTCTTC; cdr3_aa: CASSFSSGHTYNEQFF
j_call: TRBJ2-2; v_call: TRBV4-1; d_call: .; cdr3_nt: TGCGCCAGCAGCCAAGGGGACGGTCAGACCGGGGAGCTGTTTTTT; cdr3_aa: CASSQGDGQTGELFF
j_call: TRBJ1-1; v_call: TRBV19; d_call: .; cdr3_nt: TGTGCCTCTAGTCCCGGCAGGTACGAGCCTGAAGCTTTCTTT; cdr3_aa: CASSPGRYEPEAFF
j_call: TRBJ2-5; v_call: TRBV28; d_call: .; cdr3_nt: TGTGCCAGCAGTTTTTTAGGTCAAGAGACCCAGTACTTC; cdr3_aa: CASSFLGQETQYF
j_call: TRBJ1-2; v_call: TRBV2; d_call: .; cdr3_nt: TGTGCCAGCAGCGCAATTGGGGGCTACACCTTC; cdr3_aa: CASSAIGGYTF
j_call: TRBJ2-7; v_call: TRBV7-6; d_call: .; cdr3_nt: TGTGCCAGCAGCTTAGAGGCCGGCTACGAGCAGTACTTC; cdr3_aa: CASSLEAGYEQYF